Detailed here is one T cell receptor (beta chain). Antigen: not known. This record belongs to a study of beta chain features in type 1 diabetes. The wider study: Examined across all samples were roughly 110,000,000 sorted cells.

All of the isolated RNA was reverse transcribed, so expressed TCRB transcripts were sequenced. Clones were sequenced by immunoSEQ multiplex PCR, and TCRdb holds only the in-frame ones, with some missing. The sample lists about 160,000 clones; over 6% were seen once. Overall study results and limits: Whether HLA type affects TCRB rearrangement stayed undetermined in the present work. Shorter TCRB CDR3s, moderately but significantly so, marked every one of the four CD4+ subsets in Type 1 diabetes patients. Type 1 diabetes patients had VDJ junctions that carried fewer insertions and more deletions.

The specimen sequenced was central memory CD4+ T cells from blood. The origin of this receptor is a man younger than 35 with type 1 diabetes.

This CDR3 is CASSLVQETQYF. As DNA, the CDR3 is TGTGCCAGCAGCTTAGTACAAGAGACCCAGTACTTC. The chain links TRBV7-6 to TRBJ2-5; D remains ambiguous. Germline values: CDR1 SGHVS, CDR2 FNYEAQ. Trimming pared 1 base from V and 2 bases from J, leaving 2 bases between. The CDR3 covers 12 residues.